The present T cell receptor beta chain was sequenced within a study of post-analysis software for immune sequencing data. Study information: Relapsing-remitting, secondary progressive and progressive-relapsing multiple sclerosis courses were included. Study outcomes and limitations: Multiple sclerosis patients showed significantly lower normalized Chao1 diversity than controls did. Included in a set of a handful of TRBV segments more frequent in patients than controls were TRBV5-6, TRBV5-1 and TRBV20-1.

The library was made from cDNA and included unique molecular identifiers. TCRdb reanalysed the PCR reads using MiXCR and keeps one entry per CDR3 protein. The table shows more than 350,000 distinct CDR3 sequences, with approximately 38% occurring only once. The CDR3 runs to 15 residues. V lost 6 bases and J lost 4, with 13 bases in between. Germline lookup yields CDR1 MNHEY and CDR2 SMNVEV (reference sequence). Points on this clonotype: The antigen remains unidentified.

The material sequenced was blood. The chain joins TRBV27 to TRBJ1-6; D gene ambiguous. This TCR came from a girl aged 2 to 10 with multiple sclerosis. This CDR3 is CASRGLASYNSPLHF. DNA for the CDR3: TGTGCCAGCAGGGGTTTAGCGTCTTATAATTCACCCCTCCACTTT.